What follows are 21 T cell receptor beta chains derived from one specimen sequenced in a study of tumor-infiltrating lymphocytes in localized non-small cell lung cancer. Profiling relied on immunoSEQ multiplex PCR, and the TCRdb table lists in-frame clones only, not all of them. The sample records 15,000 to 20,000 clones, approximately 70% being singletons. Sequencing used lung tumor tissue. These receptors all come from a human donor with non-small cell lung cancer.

CDR3 DNA: TGTGCCAGCACCCCCGGACAGCCGAACACCGGGGAGCTGTTTTTT. Protein: CASTPGQPNTGELFF. The J gene is TRBJ2-2, the V gene TRBV6-1; D is possibly TRBD1 (6 bases). V dropped 7 bases and J dropped 0 bases, with 12 bases sitting between them. Germline CDR1 and CDR2: MNHNS and SASEGT. The CDR3 contains 15 residues.

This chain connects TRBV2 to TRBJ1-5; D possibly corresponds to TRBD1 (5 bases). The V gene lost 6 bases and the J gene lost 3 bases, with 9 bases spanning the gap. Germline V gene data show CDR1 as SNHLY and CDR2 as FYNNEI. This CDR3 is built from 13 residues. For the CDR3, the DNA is TGTGCCAGCAGGGCCGGGGCCAATCAGCCCCAGCATTTT. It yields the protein CASRAGANQPQHF.

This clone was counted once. CDR3 in amino acids: CASSSNDRDAYEQYF. DNA of the CDR3: TGTGCCAGCAGCTCGAACGACAGGGACGCCTACGAGCAGTACTTC. The chain couples TRBV7-9 to TRBJ2-7; 7 nucleotides align to TRBD1. The CDR3 loop spans 15 amino acids. The germline CDR1 and CDR2 sequences are SEHNR and FQNEAQ (reference sequence). V trimming: 4 bases; J trimming: 2 bases; junction bases outside the gene matches: 8. The variable domain in full, with the rest retrieved from reference TRBV7-9 and TRBJ2-7, is DTGVSQNPRHKITKRGQNVTFRCDPISEHNRLYWYRQTLGQGPEFLTYFQNEAQLEKSRLLSDRFSAERPKGSFSTLEIQRTEQGDSAMYLCASSSNDRDAYEQYFGPGTRLTVT.

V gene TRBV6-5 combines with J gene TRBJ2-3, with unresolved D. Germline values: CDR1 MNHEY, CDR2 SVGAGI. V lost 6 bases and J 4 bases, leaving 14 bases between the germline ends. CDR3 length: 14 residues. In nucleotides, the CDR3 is TGTGCCAGCAGACTTTCCCTGGTCCCAGATACGCAGTATTTT. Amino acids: CASRLSLVPDTQYF.

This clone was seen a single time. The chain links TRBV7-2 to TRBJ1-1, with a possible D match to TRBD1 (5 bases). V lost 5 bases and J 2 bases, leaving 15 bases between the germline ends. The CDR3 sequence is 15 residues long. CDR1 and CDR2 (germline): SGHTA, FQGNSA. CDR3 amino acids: CASSPYGGANTEAFF. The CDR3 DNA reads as TGTGCCAGCAGCCCTTACGGGGGAGCCAACACTGAAGCTTTCTTT.

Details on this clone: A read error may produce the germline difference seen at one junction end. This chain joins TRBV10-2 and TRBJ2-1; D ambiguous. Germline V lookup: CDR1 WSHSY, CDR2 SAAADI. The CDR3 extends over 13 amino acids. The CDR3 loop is CANSESSRTKQFF. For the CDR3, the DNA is TGCGCCAACAGTGAGTCGAGCAGAACAAAGCAGTTCTTC.

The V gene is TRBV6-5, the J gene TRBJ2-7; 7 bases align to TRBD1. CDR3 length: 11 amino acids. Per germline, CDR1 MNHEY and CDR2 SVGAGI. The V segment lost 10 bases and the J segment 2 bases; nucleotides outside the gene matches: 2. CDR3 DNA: TGTGCCATCCAGGGGGCCTACGAGCAGTACTTC. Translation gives CAIQGAYEQYF.

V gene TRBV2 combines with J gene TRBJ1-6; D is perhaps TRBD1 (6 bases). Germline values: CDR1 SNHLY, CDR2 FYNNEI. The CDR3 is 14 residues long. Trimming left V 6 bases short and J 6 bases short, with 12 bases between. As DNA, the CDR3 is TGTGCCAGCAGGGTCCAGGGGAGTAATTCACCCCTCCACTTT. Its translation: CASRVQGSNSPLHF.

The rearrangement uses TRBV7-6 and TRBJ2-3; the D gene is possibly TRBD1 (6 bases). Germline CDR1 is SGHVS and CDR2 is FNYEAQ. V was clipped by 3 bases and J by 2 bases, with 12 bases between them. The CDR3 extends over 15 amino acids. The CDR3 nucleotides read TGTGCCAGCAGCTTGCTGGACAGCGCCACAGATACGCAGTATTTT. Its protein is CASSLLDSATDTQYF.

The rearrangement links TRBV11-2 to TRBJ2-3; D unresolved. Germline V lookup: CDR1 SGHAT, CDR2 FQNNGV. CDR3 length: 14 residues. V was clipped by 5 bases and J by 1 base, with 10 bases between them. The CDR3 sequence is CASSPHGGTDTQYF. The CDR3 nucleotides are TGTGCCAGCAGCCCGCATGGGGGCACAGATACGCAGTATTTT. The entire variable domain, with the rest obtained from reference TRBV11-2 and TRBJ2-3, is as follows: EAGVAQSPRYKIIEKRQSVAFWCNPISGHATLYWYQQILGQGPKLLIQFQNNGVVDDSQLPKDRFSAERLKGVDSTLKIQPAKLEDSAVYLCASSPHGGTDTQYFGPGTRLTVL.

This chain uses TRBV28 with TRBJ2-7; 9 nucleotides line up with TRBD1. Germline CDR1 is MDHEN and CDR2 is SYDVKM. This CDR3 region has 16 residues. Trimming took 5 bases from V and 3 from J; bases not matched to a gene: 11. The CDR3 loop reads CASSQITGGKVYEQYF. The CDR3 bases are TGTGCCAGCAGTCAGATAACAGGGGGCAAGGTCTACGAGCAGTACTTC.

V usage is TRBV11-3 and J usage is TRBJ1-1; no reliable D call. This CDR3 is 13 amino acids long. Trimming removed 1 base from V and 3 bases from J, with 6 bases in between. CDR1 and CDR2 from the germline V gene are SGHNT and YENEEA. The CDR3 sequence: CASSLVRDTEAFF. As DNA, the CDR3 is TGTGCCAGCAGCTTAGTGAGGGACACTGAAGCTTTCTTT.

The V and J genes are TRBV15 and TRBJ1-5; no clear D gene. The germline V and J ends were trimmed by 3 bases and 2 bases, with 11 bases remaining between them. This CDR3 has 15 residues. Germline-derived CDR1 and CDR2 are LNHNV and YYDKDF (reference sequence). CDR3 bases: TGTGCCACCAGCAGGGAAAGGGAGCGCAATCAGCCCCAGCATTTT. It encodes CATSRERERNQPQHF.

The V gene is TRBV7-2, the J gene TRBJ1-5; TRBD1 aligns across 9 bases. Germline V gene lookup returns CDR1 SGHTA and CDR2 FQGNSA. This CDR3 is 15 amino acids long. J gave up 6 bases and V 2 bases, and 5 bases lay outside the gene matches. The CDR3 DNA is TGTGCCAGCAGCTTACGGACAGGGGAAGGTCAGCCCCAGCATTTT. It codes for CASSLRTGEGQPQHF.

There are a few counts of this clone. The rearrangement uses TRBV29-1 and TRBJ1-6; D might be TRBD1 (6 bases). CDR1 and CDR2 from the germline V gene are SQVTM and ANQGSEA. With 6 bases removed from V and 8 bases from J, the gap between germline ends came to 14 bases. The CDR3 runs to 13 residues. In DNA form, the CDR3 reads TGCAGCGTCCGAAGCGACAGGTATTCACCCCTCCACTTT. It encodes CSVRSDRYSPLHF.

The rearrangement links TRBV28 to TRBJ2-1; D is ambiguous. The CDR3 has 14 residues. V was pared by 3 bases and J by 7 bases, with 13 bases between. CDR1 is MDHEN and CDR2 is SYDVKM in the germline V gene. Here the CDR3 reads CASSFFSGRNEQFF. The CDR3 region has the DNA TGTGCCAGCAGTTTTTTCAGTGGTAGAAATGAGCAGTTCTTC.

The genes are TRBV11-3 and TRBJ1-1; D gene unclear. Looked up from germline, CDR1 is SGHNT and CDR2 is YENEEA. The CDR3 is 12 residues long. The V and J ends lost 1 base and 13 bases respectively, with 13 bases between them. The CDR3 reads CASSLGDFGVFF. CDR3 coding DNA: TGTGCCAGCAGCTTAGGAGACTTCGGCGTTTTCTTT.

CDR3 DNA: TGTGCCAGCAGTTCCCAGGGTGGCAATCAGCCCCAGCATTTT. Amino acid sequence: CASSSQGGNQPQHF. This chain uses TRBV6-5 with TRBJ1-5; possible D gene TRBD1, 5 bases. With 4 bases removed from V and 2 bases from J, the gap between germline ends came to 9 bases. CDR3 length: 14 residues. CDR1 is MNHEY, CDR2 SVGAGI, per germline.

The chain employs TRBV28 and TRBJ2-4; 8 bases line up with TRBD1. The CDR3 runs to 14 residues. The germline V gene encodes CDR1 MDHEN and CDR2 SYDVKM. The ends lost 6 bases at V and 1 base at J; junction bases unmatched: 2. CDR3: CASRPGGAKNIQYF. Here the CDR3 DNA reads TGTGCCAGCAGGCCAGGGGGCGCCAAAAACATTCAGTACTTC.

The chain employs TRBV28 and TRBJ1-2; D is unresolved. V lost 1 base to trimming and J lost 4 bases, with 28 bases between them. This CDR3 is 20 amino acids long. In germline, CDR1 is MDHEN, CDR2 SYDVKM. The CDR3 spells CASSLFWGRGVGPASYGYTF. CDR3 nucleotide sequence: TGTGCCAGCAGTTTATTTTGGGGTCGGGGAGTCGGGCCGGCTAGCTATGGCTACACCTTC.

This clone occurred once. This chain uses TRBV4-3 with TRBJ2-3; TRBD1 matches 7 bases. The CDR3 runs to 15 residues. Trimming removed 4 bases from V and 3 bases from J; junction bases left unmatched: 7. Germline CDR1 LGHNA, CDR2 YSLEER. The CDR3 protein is CASSPRQGGTDTQYF. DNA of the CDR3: TGCGCCAGCAGCCCGAGACAGGGTGGGACAGATACGCAGTATTTT.